Given below is one TCR beta chain in context. This sample was included in a study of radiation and T cells in renal cell carcinoma. About the study: Nephrectomy followed 15 Gy stereotactic body radiation by 4 weeks.

Measured with immunoSEQ multiplex PCR; TCRdb has only the in-frame clones, and not every one. The sample contains tens of thousands of clones, over 75% of which appear only once. Trimming removed 5 bases at V and 5 bases at J, with 10 bases between. Germline CDR1 is SGHNT and CDR2 is YENEEA. The CDR3 contains 13 residues. Time point: baseline pretreatment blood. As for treatment: 15 Gy SBRT to primary tumor, nephrectomy 4 weeks later. The sequencing here drew on blood, taken from a patient whose treatment included radiotherapy and nephrectomy. V gene TRBV11-3 combines with J gene TRBJ2-1; weak D call: TRBD1 (5 bases). This sequence was found in a man between 60 and 75 years old with renal cell carcinoma. The CDR3 protein is CASSIGAHNEQFF. The CDR3 DNA sequence: TGTGCCAGCAGCATAGGGGCTCACAATGAGCAGTTCTTC.